This TCR beta chain is from a study of T-cell reconstitution after alpha-beta-depleted transplantation in children. General study points: At around two months after transplant, the alpha-beta T cells were reportedly derived from several hundred expanded clones that came from non-depleted graft cells. High day-60 TCRbeta diversity in some patients came from surviving recipient T cells and thymic progenitors.

A TCRbeta library incorporating unique molecular identifiers was prepared. One entry per CDR3 protein, called by TCRdb with MiXCR from the PCR reads. The sample yields about 420,000 distinct CDR3 sequences, 15% to 20% seen once. This CDR3 has 13 residues. Trimming removed 7 bases at V and 3 bases at J, with 13 bases between. Germline-derived CDR1 and CDR2 are SQVTM and ANQGSEA. A remark on this clonotype: Its antigen is not identified.

The origin of this receptor is a boy younger than two who had a stem cell transplant for Wiskott-Aldrich syndrome, so the T cells may come from the graft donor. The rearrangement uses TRBV29-1 and TRBJ2-1; D uncertain. The starting material was PBMCs, mostly from graft donor cells, obtained 360 days after TCRalphabeta/CD19-depleted stem cell transplant. CDR3 in amino acids: CSALRGRYNEQFF. CDR3 DNA sequence: TGCAGCGCTTTGAGAGGCCGCTACAATGAGCAGTTCTTC.